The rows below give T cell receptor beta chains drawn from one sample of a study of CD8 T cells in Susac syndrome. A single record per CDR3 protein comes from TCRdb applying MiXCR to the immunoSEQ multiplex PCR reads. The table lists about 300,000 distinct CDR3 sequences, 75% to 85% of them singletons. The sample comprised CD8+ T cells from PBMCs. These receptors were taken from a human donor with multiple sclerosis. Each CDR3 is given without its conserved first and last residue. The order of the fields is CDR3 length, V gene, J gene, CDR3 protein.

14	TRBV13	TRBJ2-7	ASSWTLADSSYEQY
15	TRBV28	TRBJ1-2	AIHASHVPGPGYGYT
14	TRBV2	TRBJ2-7	ASSEVEIAGRDEQY
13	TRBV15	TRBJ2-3	ATSNVRGAEDTQY
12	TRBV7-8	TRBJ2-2	ASSWRAGTGELF
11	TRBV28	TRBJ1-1	ASSFKVNTEAF
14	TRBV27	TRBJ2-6	ASSPLGGRGANVLT
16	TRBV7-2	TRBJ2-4	ASSLSERRLGTKNIQY
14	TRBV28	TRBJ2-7	ASSPILAGGIHEQY
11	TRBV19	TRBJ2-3	ASSRAPGDTQY
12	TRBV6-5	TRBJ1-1	ASGLTGASAEAF
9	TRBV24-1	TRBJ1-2	ATTRGGGYT
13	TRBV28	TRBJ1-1	ASSLFGGLSTEAF
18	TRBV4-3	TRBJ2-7	ASSQELPHAFDPISYEQY
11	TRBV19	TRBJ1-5	ASSIWSNQPQH
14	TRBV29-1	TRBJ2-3	SAGPLSGRYADTQY
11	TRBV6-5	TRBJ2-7	ASSTRGLDEQY
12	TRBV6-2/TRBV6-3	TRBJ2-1	ASRGGSSYNEQF
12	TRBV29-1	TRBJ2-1	SVDGTSEYNEQF
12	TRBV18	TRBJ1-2	ASSPPWVWYGYT
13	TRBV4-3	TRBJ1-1	ASSQDPRGNTEAF
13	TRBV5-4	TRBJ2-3	ASSPSSPFTDTQY
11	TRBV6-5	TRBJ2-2	ASSPKVDGELF
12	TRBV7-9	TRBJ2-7	ASSLDGILYEQY
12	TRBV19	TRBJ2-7	ASKVSTGVGEQY
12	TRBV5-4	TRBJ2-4	ASSLGGTENIQY
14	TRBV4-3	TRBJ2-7	ASSQGLWGGSSEQY
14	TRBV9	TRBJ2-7	ASSSHGGLAGYEQY
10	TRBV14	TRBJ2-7	ASSFGVFEQY
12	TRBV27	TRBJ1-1	ASSLPGPNTEAF
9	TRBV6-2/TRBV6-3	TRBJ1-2	ASSYDYGYT
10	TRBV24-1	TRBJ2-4	ATRDRENIQY
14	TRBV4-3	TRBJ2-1	ASSPSGSGTYNEQF
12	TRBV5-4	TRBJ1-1	ASSHQLGHTEAF
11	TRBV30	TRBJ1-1	AWSEGRGIEAF
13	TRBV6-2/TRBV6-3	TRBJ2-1	ASSYAGSSYNEQF
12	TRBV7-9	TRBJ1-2	ASSLGYRSYGYT
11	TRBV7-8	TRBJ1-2	ATTPGANYGYT
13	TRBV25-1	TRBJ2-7	ASSASYGLPYEQY
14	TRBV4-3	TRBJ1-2	ASSQVGASPDYGYT
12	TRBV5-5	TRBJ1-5	ASSLSQLRGPQH
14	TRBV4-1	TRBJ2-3	ASSPEAGGPTDTQY
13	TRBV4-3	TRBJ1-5	ASSQGTGSNQPQH
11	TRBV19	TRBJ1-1	ASLPSMNTEAF
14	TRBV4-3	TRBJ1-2	ASSQGLGTGYYGYT
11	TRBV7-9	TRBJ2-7	ASSLPLGYEQY
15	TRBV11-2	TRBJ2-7	ASSLGTGGLSSYEQY
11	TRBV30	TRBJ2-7	AWSHGTDYEQY
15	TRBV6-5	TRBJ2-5	ASSYGQGQGPGETQY
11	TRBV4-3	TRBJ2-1	ASSLTSVNEQF
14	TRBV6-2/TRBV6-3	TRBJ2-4	ASSYSGLAFKNIQY